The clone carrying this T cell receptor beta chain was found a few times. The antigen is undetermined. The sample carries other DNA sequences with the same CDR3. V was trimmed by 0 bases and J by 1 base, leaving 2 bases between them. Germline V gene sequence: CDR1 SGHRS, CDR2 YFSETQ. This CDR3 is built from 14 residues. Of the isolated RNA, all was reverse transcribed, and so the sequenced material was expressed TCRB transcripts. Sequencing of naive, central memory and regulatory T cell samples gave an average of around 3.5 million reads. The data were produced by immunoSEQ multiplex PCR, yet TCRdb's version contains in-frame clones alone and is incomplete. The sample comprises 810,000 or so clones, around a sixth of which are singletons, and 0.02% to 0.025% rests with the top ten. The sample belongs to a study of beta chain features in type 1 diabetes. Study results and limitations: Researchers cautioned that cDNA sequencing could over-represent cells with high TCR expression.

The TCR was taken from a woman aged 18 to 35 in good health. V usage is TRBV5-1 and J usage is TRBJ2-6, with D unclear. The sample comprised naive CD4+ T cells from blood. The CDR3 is CASSLGSGANVLTF. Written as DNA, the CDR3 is TGCGCCAGCAGCTTGGGTTCTGGGGCCAACGTCCTGACTTTC.